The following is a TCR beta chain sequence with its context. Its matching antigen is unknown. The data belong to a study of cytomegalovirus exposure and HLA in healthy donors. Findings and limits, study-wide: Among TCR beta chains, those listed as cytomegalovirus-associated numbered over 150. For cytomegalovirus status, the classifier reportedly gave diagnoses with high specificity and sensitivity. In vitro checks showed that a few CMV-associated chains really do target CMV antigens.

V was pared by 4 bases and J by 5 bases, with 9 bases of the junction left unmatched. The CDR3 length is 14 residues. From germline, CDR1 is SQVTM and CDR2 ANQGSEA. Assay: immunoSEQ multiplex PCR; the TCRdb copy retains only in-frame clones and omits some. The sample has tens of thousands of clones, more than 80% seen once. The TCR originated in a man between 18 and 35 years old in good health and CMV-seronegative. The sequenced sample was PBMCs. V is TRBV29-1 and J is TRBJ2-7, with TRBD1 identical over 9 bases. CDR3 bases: TGCAGCGTTGCCGGGGAACAGGGGGCCAACGAGCAGTACTTC. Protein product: CSVAGEQGANEQYF.